The 3 T cell receptor beta chains presented below share a single source sample, sequenced in a study of blood T cell repertoires in COVID-19. This table comes from immunoSEQ multiplex PCR, and its TCRdb copy is limited to in-frame clones, with some not included. This sample carries some 350,000 clones, around 87% of them seen once, and the ten largest clones take under 5.5%. Sequencing was carried out using PBMCs or T cells enriched from blood (not recorded which). Source of these receptors: a woman in her thirties who had recovered from COVID-19.

The V call is TRBV25-1, the J call TRBJ2-5; D might be TRBD2 (5 bases). V was trimmed by 6 bases and J by 2 bases, leaving 13 bases between them. This CDR3 spans 14 amino acids. Germline-derived CDR1 and CDR2 are MGHDK and SYGVNS. The CDR3 protein is CASRLASGQETQYF. The CDR3 DNA reads TGTGCCAGCAGACTGGCGAGCGGACAAGAGACCCAGTACTTC.

The chain carries TRBV6-1 and TRBJ2-3; tentative D call: TRBD1 (6 bases). The V gene lost 4 bases and the J gene lost 0 bases, with 14 bases spanning the gap. CDR3 length: 16 residues. The germline CDR1 and CDR2 sequences are MNHNS and SASEGT. The CDR3: CASSGGWGQSTDTQYF. The CDR3 DNA is TGTGCCAGCAGTGGGGGTTGGGGACAAAGCACAGATACGCAGTATTTT.

The chain employs TRBV28 and TRBJ1-2; weak D call: TRBD1 (5 bases). Trimming took 5 bases from V and 4 from J, leaving 14 bases between them. This CDR3 has 14 residues. The V gene's germline CDR1 is MDHEN and CDR2 SYDVKM. The CDR3: CASSPPGWIYGYTF. The CDR3 region has the DNA TGTGCCAGCAGTCCTCCAGGGTGGATCTATGGCTACACCTTC.